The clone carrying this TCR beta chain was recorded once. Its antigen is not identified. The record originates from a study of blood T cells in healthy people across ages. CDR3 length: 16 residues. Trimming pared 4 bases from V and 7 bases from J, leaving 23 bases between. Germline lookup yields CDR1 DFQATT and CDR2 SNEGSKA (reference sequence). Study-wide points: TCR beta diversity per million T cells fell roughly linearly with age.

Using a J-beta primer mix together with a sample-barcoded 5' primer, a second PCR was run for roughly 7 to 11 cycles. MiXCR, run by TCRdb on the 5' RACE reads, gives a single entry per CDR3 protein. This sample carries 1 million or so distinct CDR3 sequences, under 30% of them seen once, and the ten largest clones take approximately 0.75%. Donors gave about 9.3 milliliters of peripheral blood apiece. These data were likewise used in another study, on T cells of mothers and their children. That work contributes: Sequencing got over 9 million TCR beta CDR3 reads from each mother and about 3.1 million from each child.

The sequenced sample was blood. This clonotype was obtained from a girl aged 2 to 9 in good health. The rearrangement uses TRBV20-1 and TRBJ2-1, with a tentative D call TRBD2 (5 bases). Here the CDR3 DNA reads TGCAGTGCTACCCTCTTGGAGGCCACGGCCAGAAATGAGCAGTTCTTC. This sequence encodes CSATLLEATARNEQFF.